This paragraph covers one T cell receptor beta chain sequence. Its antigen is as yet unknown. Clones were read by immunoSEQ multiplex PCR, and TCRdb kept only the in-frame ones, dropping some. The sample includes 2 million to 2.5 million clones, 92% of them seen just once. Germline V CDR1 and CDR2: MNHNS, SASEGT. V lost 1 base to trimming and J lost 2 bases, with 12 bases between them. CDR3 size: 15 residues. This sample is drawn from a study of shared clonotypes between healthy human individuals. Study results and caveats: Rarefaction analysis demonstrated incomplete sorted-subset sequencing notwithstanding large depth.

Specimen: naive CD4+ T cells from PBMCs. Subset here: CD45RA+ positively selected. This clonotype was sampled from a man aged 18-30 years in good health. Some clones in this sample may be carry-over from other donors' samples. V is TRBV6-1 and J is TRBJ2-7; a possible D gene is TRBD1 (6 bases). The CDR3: CASSEGGGRTYEQYF. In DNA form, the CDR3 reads TGTGCCAGCAGTGAAGGAGGGGGTCGGACCTACGAGCAGTACTTC.